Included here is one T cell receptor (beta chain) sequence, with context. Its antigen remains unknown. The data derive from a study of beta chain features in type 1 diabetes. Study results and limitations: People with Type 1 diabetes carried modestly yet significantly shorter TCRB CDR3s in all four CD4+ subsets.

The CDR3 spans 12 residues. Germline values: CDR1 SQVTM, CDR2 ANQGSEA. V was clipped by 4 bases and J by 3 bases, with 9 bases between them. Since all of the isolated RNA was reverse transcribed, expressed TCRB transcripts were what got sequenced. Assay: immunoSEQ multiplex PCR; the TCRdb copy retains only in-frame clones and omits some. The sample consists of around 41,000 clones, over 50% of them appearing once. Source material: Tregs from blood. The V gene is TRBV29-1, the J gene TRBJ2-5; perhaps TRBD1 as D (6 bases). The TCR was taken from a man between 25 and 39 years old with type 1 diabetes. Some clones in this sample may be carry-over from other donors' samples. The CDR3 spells CSVGTVKETQYF. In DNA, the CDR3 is TGCAGCGTTGGGACAGTTAAAGAGACCCAGTACTTC.